These 2 T cell receptor beta chains originate from one sample sequenced in a study of T cells in Graves' hyperthyroidism and ophthalmopathy. The CDR3 regions of TCR beta were amplified from RNA transcripts. The TCR CDR3 first-round RT-PCR relied on the HTBI primer set. TCRdb re-derived calls from the multiplex PCR reads in MiXCR, one entry per CDR3 protein. The sample contains hundreds of thousands of distinct CDR3 sequences, approximately 42% of which appear only once. Sequenced sample: peripheral blood or thyroid tissue (not recorded which). Source of these receptors: an adult man with Graves' disease, either hyperthyroidism or ophthalmopathy (not recorded which).

This clonotype was found a few times. J is TRBJ1-2 and V is TRBV7-9; D not certain. CDR3 length: 11 amino acids. In germline, CDR1 is SEHNR, CDR2 FQNEAQ (reference sequence). Trimming pared 5 bases from V and 6 bases from J, leaving 7 bases between. Here the CDR3 reads CASSGPDGYTF. CDR3 nucleotides: TGTGCCAGCAGCGGGCCGGATGGCTACACCTTC.

The gene calls are TRBV19 and TRBJ2-5; 7 positions agree with TRBD1. Germline V lookup: CDR1 LNHDA, CDR2 SQIVND (reference sequence). The CDR3 spans 16 residues. The trim removed 8 bases at V and 5 bases at J, leaving 17 bases unmatched. Here the CDR3 DNA reads TGTGCCAGTGACAGGGTTTTGTGGGGTACAAGGGAGACCCAGTACTTC. It translates to CASDRVLWGTRETQYF.